The sequence of this TCR beta chain was determined in a study of CXCR3-negative and CXCR3-positive naive CD8 T cells. The wider study: The libraries yielded 110 million to 150 million TRB reads, about 1.5 +/- 0.3 million each. Findings and caveats of the study: Naive CXCR3-negative cells resembled naive CXCR3-positive cells in TRBV-TRBJ usage; memory cells differed. CXCR3-positive naive cells had more hydrophobic TRB CDR3s than CXCR3-negative naive cells.

Regarding this clonotype: Its antigen remains unidentified.

UMI labels and 5' RACE were used to prepare the TRB cDNA libraries. One entry per CDR3 protein, without DNA, is what TCRdb gives after re-calling the 5' RACE reads. This listing includes around 63,000 distinct CDR3 sequences. Germline V CDR1 and CDR2: SGHDN, FVKESK. The CDR3 loop spans 14 amino acids. The chain carries TRBV14 and TRBJ2-7. This TCR derives from a human donor in good health. Some clones in this sample may be carry-over from other donors' samples. Sequencing was done on a sample of naive CXCR3+ CD8+ T cells from blood. Subset of the sample: CD45RO-CCR7+CD27+CD95- naive CD8+ T cells expressing CXCR3 (TNR3+). The CDR3 loop reads CASSPWTVPYEQYF.